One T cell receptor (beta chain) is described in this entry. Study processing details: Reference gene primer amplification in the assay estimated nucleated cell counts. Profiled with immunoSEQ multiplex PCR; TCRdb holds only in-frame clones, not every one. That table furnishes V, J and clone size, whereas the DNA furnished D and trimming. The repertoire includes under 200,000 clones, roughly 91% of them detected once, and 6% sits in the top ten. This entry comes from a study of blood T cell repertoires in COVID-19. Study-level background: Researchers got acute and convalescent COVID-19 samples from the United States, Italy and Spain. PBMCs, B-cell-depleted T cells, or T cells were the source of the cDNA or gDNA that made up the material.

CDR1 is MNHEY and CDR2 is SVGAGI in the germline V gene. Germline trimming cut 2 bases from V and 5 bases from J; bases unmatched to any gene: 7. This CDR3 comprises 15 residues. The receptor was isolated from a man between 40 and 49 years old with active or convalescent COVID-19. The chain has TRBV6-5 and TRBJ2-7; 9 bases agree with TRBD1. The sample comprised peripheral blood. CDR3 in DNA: TGTGCCAGCAGTTACGGGACAGGGTCTGTCGACGAGCAGTACTTC. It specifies CASSYGTGSVDEQYF.